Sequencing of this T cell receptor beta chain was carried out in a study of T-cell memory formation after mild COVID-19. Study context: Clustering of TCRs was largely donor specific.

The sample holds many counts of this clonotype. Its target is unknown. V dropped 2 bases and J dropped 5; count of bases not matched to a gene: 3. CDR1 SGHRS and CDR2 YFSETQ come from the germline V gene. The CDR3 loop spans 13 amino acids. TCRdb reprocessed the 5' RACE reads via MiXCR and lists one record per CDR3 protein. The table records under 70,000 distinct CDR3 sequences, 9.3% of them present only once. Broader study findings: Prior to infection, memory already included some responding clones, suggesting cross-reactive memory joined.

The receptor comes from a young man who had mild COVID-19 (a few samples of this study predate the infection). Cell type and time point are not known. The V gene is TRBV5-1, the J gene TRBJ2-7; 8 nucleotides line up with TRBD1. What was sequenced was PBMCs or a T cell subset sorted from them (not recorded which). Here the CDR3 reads CASSLQGGDEQYF. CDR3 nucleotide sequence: TGCGCCAGCAGCTTACAGGGGGGAGACGAGCAGTACTTC.